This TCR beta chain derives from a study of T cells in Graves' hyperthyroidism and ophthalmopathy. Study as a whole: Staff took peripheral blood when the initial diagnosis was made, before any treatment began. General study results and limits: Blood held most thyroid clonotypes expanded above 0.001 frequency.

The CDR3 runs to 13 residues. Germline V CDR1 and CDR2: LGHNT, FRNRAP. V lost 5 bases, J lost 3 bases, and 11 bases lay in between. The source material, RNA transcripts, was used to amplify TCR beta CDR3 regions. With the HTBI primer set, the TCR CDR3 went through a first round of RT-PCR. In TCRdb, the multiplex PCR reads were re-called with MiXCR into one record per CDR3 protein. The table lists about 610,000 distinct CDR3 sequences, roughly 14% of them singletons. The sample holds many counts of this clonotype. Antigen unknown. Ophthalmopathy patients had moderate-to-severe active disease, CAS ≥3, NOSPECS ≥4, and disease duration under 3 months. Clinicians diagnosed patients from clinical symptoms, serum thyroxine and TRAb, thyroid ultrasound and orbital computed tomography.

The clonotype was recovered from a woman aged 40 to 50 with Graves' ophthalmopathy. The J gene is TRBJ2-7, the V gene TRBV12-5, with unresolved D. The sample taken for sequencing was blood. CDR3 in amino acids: CASGIGPGYEQYF. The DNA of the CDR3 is TGTGCTAGTGGTATCGGACCCGGCTACGAGCAGTACTTC.